This is a list of T cell receptor beta chains from one sample in a study of blood T cell repertoires in COVID-19. Sequencing was performed with immunoSEQ multiplex PCR; in TCRdb, only in-frame clones are kept and a portion is missing. The sample lists 100,000 to 150,000 clones; roughly 80% were seen once. Sequencing input: peripheral blood. The receptor source for this set is an elderly man with COVID-19, enrolled during active disease. Both conserved end residues are part of each CDR3. The D gene is left open where the match is weak.

d_gene	v_gene	CDR3aa
TRBD1	TRBV5-6	CASSWRDRGNTEAFF
TRBD2	TRBV9	CASSVDLAGGYTKSTQYF
TRBD2	TRBV7-2	CASSPRSGGTYNEQFF
NA	TRBV5-4	CASSLGGEAEQFF
TRBD1	TRBV28	CASLRDRKAHYSNQPQHF
NA	TRBV7-9	CASSSAASVTYEQYF
TRBD2	TRBV13	CASSRTRTSGYYEQYF
NA	TRBV9	CASSVGGSDSTDTQYF
NA	TRBV28	CASSLLTAEAEAFF
NA	TRBV6-5	CASTIDSNSGNTIYF
TRBD2	TRBV5-4	CASSISGGSSYEQYF
TRBD2	TRBV29-1	CSVLSGEETQYF
NA	TRBV7-2	CASSLVGGETQYF
TRBD1	TRBV2	CASVGQISNQPQHF
NA	TRBV28	CASSVTPGNSPLHF
TRBD2	TRBV6-5	CASSIRAGYNEQFF
TRBD2	TRBV20-1	CSASGRAYEQYF